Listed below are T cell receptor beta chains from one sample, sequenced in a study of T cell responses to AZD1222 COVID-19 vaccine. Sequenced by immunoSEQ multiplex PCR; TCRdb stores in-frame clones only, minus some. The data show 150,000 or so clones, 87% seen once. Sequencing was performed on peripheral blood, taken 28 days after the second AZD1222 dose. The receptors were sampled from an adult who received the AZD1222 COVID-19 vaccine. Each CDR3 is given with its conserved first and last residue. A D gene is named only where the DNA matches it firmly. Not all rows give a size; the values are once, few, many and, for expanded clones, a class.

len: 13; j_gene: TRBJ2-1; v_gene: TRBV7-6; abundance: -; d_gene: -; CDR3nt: TGTGCCAGCAGCCCACACGGGTACAATGAGCAGTTCTTC; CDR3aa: CASSPHGYNEQFF
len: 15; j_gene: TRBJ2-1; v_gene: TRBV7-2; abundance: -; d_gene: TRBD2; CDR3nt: TGTGCCAGCAGCACACAAGCGGGAGGGGGCAATGAGCAGTTCTTC; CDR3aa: CASSTQAGGGNEQFF
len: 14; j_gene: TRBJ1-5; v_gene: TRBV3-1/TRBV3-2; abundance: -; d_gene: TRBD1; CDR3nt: TGTGCCAGCAGCCTCGGGACAGACAATCAGCCCCAGCATTTT; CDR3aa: CASSLGTDNQPQHF
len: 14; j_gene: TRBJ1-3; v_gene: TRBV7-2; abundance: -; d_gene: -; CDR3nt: TGTGCCAGCAGCCCGGGGGGCTCTGGAAACACCATATATTTT; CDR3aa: CASSPGGSGNTIYF
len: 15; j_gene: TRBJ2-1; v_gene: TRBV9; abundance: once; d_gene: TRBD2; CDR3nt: TGTGCCAGCAGCCCCATAGCGGGAGGGCAGAATGAGCAGTTCTTC; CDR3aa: CASSPIAGGQNEQFF
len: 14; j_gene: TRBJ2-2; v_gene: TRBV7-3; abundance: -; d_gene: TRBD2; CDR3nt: TGTGCCAGCAGCCCCACTAGCGCGGGCGGGGAGCTGTTTTTT; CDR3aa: CASSPTSAGGELFF
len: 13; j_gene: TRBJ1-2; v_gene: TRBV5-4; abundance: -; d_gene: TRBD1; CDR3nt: TGTGCCAGCAGTTTAGGGGGCGACTATGGCTACACCTTC; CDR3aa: CASSLGGDYGYTF
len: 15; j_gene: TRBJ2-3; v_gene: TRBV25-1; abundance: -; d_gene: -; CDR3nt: TGTGCCAGCAGTGAATCAGGAGGAGGGGCAGATACGCAGTATTTT; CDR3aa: CASSESGGGADTQYF
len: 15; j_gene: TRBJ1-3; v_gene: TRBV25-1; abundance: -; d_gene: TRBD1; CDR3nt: TGTGCCAGCAGTGAACCACAGGGGACCGGAAACACCATATATTTT; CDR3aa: CASSEPQGTGNTIYF
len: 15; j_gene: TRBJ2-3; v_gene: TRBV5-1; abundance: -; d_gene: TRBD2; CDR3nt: TGCGCCAGCAGCTTGAGGGGACTAGGGGCAGATACGCAGTATTTT; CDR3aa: CASSLRGLGADTQYF
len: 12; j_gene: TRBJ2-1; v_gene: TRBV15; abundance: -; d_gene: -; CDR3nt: TGTGCCACCAGCAGAGACTGGGGTGAGCAGTTCTTC; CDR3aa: CATSRDWGEQFF
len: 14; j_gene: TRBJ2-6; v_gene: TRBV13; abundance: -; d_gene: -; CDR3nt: TGTGCCAGCAGCCGGGACTCTGGGGCCAACGTCCTGACTTTC; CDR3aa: CASSRDSGANVLTF
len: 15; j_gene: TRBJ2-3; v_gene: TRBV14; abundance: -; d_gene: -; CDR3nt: TGTGCCAGCAGCCAAGAGGCACGGAGGACAGATACGCAGTATTTT; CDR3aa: CASSQEARRTDTQYF
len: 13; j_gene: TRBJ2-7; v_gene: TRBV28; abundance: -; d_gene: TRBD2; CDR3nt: TGTGCCAGTCGGACTAGCGGGGGCTACGAGCAGTACTTC; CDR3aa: CASRTSGGYEQYF
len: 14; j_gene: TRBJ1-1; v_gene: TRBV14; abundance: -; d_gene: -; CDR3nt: TGTGCCAGCAGTAGAGAGACAGCGAACACTGAAGCTTTCTTT; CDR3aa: CASSRETANTEAFF
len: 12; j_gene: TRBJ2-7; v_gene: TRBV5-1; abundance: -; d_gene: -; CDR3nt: TGCGCCAGCAGCAGGGATTCCTACGAGCAGTACTTC; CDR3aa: CASSRDSYEQYF
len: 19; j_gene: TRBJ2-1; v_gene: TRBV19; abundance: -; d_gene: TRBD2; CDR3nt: TGTGCCAGTACGACGCTTACTGGGCTAGCGGGAAATTCCTACAATGAGCAGTTCTTC; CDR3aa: CASTTLTGLAGNSYNEQFF
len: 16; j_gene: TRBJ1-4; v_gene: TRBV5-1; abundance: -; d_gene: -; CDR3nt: TGCGCCAGCAGGACGGAGCAGTCAGGGTCTAATGAAAAACTGTTTTTT; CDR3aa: CASRTEQSGSNEKLFF
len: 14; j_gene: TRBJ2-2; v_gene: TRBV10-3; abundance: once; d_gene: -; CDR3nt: TGTGCCATCAGTCGTCCGGAGAACACCGGGGAGCTGTTTTTT; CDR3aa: CAISRPENTGELFF
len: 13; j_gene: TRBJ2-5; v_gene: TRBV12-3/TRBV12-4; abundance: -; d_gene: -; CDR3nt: TGTGCCAGCCAGAAGGGGGTGGGGGAGACCCAGTACTTC; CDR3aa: CASQKGVGETQYF
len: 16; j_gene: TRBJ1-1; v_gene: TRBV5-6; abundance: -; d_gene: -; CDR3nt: TGTGCCAGCAGCTTGAGGGGCGGGGGGATCAACACTGAAGCTTTCTTT; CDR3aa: CASSLRGGGINTEAFF
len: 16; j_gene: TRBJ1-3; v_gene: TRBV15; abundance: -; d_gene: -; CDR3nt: TGTGCCACCAGCAGTCTATCCAGGGGATTCGGAAACACCATATATTTT; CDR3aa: CATSSLSRGFGNTIYF
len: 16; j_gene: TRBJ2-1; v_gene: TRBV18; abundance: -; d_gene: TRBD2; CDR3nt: TGTGCCAGCTCACCTCAGCGGGATCAGCTTTCAAATGAGCAGTTCTTC; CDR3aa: CASSPQRDQLSNEQFF
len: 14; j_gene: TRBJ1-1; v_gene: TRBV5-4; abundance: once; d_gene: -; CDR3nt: TGTGCCAGCAGCTTGCAGTCTCAGAACACTGAAGCTTTCTTT; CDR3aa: CASSLQSQNTEAFF
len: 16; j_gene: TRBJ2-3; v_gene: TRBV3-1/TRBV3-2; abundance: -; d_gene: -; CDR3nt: TGTGCCAGCAGCCAAGAAAGGGTAGAAGGCACAGATACGCAGTATTTT; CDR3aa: CASSQERVEGTDTQYF
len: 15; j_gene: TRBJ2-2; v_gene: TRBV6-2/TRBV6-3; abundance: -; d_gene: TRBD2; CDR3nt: TGTGCCAGCAGCAATAGCGGGAGGGCCATCGGGGAGCTGTTTTTT; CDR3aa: CASSNSGRAIGELFF
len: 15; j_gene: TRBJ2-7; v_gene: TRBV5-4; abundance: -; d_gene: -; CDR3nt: TGTGCCAGCAGCCAGACCCCCGGGTCATTTCACGAGCAGTACTTC; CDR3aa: CASSQTPGSFHEQYF
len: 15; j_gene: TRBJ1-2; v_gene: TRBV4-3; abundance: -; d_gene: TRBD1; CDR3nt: TGCGCCAGCAGCCATCAGGGGGCCAGGGACTATGGCTACACCTTC; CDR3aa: CASSHQGARDYGYTF